This T cell receptor (beta chain) was retrieved from a study of circulating and synovial CD4+ cells in juvenile arthritis. Study-level results: Bulk blood CD4 samples held at least an order of magnitude more or fewer genomes than CPL. The pathogenic-like versus bulk T cell difference escaped Vbeta family analysis. These blood cells shared more CDR3 sequences with synovium than bulk blood.

The assay was immunoSEQ multiplex PCR, and TCRdb's table has in-frame clones only and misses some. The sample lists around 32,000 clones, 90% to 95% seen once, with about 3% in the top ten. The V gene lost 0 bases and the J gene lost 8 bases, with 16 bases spanning the gap. The CDR3 totals 15 residues. Looked up from germline, CDR1 is MGHRA and CDR2 is YSYEKL. In regard to this clone: Its antigen is not identified.

The sample taken for sequencing was CD4+ T cells from blood. The clonotype was recovered from a human donor with juvenile idiopathic arthritis. V and J are TRBV4-1 and TRBJ1-2; a weak D match, TRBD1 (6 bases). In DNA form, the CDR3 reads TGCGCCAGCAGCCAAGATGGGGGGGCCCCTTGGGGCTACACCTTC. This sequence encodes CASSQDGGAPWGYTF.